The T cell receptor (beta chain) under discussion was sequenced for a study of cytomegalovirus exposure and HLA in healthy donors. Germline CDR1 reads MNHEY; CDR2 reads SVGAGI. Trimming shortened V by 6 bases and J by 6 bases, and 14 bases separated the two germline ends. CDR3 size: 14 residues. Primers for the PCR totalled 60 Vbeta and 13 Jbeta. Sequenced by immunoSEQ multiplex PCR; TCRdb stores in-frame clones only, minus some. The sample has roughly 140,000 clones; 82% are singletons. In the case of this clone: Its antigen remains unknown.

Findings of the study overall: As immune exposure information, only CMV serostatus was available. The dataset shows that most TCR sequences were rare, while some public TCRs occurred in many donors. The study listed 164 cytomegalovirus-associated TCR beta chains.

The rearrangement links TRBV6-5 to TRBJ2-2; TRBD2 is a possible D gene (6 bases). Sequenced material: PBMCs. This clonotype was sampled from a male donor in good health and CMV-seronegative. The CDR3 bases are TGTGCCAGCAGACGTACTAGCACCGCCGGGGAGCTGTTTTTT. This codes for CASRRTSTAGELFF.